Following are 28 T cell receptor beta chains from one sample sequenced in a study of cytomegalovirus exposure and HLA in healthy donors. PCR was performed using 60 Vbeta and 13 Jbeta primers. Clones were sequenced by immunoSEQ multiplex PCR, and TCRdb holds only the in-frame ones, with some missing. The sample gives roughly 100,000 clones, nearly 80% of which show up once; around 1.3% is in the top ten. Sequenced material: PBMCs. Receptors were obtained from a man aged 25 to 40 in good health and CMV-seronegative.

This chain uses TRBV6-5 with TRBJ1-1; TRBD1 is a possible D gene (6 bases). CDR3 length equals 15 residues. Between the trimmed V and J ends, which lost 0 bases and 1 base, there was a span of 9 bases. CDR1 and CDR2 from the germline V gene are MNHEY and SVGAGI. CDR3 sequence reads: CASSYSPTGNTEAFF. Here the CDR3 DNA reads TGTGCCAGCAGTTACTCCCCGACAGGGAACACTGAAGCTTTCTTT.

The CDR3 loop is CASSLRGPQETQYF. CDR3 bases: TGTGCCAGCAGTCTCAGGGGGCCCCAAGAGACCCAGTACTTC. The J gene is TRBJ2-5, the V gene TRBV27; TRBD1 matches 8 bases. CDR3 size: 14 residues. V shed 5 bases, J shed 1 base, and the junction held 3 bases outside the gene matches. Germline assignment: CDR1 MNHEY and CDR2 SMNVEV (reference sequence).

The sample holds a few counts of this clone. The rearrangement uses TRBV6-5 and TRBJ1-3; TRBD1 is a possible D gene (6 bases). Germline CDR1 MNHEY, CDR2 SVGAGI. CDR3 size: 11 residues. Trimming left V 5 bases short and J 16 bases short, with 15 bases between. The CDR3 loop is CASSETGTWYF. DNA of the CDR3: TGTGCCAGCAGTGAAACCGGGACATGGTATTTT.

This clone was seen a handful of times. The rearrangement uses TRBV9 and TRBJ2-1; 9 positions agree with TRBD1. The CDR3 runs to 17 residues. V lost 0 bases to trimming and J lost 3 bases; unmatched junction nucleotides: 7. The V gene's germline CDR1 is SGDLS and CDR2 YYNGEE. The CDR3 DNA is TGTGCCAGCAGCGTAGCCGGGACAGGGAATAGCTACAATGAGCAGTTCTTC. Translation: CASSVAGTGNSYNEQFF.

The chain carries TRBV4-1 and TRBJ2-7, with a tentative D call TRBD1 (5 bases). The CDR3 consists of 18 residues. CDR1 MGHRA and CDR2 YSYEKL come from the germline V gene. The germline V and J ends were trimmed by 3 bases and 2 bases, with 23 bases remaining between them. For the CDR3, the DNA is TGCGCCAGCAGCCAGCAAGGGGCGTCAGGTTCTTACGCCTACGAGCAGTACTTC. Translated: CASSQQGASGSYAYEQYF.

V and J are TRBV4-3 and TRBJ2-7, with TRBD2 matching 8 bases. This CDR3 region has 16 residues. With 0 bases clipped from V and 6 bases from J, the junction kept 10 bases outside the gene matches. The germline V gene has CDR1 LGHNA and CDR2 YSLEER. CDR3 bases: TGCGCCAGCAGCCAAGATATTCCGGGAGGGCCAGTCGAGCAGTACTTC. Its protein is CASSQDIPGGPVEQYF.

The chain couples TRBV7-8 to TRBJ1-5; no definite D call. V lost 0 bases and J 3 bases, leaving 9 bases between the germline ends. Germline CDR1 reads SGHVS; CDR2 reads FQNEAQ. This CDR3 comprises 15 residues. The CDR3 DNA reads TGTGCCAGCAGCTTAGCCAGAGGGAACAATCAGCCCCAGCATTTT. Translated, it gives CASSLARGNNQPQHF.

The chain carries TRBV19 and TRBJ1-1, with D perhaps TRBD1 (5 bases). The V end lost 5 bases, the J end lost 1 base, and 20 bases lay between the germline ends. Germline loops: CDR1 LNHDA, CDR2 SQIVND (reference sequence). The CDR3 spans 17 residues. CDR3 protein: CASSAGHGFKKNTEAFF. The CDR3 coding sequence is TGTGCCAGTAGTGCCGGACATGGCTTTAAGAAGAACACTGAAGCTTTCTTT.

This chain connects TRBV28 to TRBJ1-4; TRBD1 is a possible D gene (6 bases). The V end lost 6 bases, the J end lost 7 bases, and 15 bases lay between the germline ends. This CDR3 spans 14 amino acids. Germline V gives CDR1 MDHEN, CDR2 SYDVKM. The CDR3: CASSQGRGGEKLFF. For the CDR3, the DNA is TGTGCCAGCAGCCAGGGGCGTGGGGGTGAAAAACTGTTTTTT.

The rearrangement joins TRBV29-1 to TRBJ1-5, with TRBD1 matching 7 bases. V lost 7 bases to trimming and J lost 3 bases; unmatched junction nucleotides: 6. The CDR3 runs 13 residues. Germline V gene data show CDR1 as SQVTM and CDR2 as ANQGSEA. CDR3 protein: CSGQGAPNQPQHF. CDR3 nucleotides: TGCAGCGGACAGGGCGCCCCCAATCAGCCCCAGCATTTT. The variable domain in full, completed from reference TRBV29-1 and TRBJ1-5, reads SAVISQKPSRDICQRGTSLTIQCQVDSQVTMMFWYRQQPGQSLTLIATANQGSEATYESGFVIDKFPISRPNLTFSTLTVSNMSPEDSSIYLCSGQGAPNQPQHFGDGTRLSIL.

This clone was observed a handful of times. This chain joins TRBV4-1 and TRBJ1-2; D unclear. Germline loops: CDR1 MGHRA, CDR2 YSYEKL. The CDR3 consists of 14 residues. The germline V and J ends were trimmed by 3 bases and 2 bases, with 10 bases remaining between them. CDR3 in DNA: TGCGCCAGCAGCCAGGGCAGCAAAAACTATGGCTACACCTTC. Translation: CASSQGSKNYGYTF.

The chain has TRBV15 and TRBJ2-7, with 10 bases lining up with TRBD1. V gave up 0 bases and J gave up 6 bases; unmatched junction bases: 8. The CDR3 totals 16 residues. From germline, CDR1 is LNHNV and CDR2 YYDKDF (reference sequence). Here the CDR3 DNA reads TGTGCCACCAGCAGAGATATCCGGGACAGGGGTCCCGAGCAGTACTTC. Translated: CATSRDIRDRGPEQYF. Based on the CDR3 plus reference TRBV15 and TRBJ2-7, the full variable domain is DAMVIQNPRYQVTQFGKPVTLSCSQTLNHNVMYWYQQKSSQAPKLLFHYYDKDFNNEADTPDNFQSRRPNTSFCFLDIRSPGLGDTAMYLCATSRDIRDRGPEQYFGPGTRLTVT.

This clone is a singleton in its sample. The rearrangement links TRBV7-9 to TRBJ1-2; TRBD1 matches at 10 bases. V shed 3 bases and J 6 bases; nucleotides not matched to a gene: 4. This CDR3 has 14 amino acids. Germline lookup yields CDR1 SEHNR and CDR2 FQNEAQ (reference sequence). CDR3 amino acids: CASSLTGGIDGYTF. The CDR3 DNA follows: TGTGCCAGCAGCTTGACAGGGGGCATCGATGGCTACACCTTC.

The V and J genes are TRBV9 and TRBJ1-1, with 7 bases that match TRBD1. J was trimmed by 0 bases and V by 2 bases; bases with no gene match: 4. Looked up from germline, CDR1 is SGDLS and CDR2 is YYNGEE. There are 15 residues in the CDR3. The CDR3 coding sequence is TGTGCCAGCAGCGTGGGACAGTTCATGAACACTGAAGCTTTCTTT. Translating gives CASSVGQFMNTEAFF.

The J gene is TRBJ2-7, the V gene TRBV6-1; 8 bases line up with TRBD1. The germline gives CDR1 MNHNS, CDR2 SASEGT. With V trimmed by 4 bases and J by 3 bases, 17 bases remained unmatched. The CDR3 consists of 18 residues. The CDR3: CASSAIQPGGAGLYEQYF. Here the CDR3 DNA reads TGTGCCAGCAGTGCAATCCAACCAGGGGGCGCGGGACTCTACGAGCAGTACTTC.

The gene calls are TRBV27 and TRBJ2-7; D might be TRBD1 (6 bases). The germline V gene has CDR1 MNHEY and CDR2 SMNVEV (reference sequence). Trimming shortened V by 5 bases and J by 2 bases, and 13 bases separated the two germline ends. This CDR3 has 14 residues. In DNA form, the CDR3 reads TGTGCCAGCAGTCCGACACAGGGCACCTACGAGCAGTACTTC. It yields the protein CASSPTQGTYEQYF.

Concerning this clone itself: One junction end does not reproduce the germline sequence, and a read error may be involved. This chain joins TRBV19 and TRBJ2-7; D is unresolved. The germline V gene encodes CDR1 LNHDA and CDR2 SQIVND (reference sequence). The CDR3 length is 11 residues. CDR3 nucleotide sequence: TGTGCCAGCAGTAGTCCGTACGAGCAGTACTTC. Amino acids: CASSSPYEQYF.

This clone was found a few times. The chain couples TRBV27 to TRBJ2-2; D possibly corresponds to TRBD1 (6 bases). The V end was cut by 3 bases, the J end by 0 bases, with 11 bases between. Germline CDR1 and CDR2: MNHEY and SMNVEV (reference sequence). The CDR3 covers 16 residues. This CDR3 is CASSFSDSANTGELFF. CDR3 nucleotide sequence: TGTGCCAGCAGTTTTTCGGACAGCGCGAACACCGGGGAGCTGTTTTTT.

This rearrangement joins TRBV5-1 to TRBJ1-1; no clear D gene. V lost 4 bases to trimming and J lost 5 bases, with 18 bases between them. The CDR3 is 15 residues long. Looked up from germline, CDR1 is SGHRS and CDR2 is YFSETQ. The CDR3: CASSLEGLRGTEAFF. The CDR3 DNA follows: TGCGCCAGCAGCCTTGAAGGACTACGGGGTACTGAAGCTTTCTTT.

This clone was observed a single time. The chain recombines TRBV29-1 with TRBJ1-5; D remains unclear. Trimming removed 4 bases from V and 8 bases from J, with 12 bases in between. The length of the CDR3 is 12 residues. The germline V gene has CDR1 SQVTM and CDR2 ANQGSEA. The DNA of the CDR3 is TGCAGCGTTGGCAGCCCCGGGGAGCCCCAGCATTTT. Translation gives CSVGSPGEPQHF.

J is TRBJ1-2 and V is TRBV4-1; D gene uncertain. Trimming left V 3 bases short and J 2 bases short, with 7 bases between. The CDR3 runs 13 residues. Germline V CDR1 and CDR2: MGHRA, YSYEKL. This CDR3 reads CASSHPENYGYTF. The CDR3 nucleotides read TGCGCCAGCAGCCATCCGGAGAACTATGGCTACACCTTC.

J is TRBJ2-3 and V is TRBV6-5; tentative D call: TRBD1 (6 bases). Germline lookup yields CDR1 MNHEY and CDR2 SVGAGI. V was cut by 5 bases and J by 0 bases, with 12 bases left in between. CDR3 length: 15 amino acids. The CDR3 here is CASSRRTDSTDTQYF. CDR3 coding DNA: TGTGCCAGCAGTCGAAGGACAGATAGCACAGATACGCAGTATTTT.

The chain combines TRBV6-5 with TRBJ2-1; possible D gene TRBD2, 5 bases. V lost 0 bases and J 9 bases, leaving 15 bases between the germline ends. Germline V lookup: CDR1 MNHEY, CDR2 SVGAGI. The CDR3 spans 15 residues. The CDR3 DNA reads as TGTGCCAGCAGTTACTCGATGGTAGCGTCGGGTGAGCAGTTCTTC. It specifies CASSYSMVASGEQFF.

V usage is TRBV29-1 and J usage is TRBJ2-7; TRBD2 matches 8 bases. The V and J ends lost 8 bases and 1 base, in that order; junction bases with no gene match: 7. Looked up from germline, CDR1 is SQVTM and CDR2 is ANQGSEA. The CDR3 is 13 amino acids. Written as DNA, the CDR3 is TGCAGCACCCGCGGGGGGATTTCCTACGAGCAGTACTTC. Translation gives CSTRGGISYEQYF.

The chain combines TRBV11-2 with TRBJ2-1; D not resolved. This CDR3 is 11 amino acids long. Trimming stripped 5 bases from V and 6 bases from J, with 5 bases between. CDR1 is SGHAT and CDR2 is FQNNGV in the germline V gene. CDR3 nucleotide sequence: TGTGCCAGCAGCCCGGGCAATGAGCAGTTCTTC. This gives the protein CASSPGNEQFF. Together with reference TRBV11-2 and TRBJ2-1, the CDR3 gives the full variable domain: EAGVAQSPRYKIIEKRQSVAFWCNPISGHATLYWYQQILGQGPKLLIQFQNNGVVDDSQLPKDRFSAERLKGVDSTLKIQPAKLEDSAVYLCASSPGNEQFFGPGTRLTVL.

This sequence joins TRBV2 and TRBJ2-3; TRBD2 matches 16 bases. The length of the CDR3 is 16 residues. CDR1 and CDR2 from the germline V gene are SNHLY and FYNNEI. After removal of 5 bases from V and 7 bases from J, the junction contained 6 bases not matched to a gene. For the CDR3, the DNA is TGTGCCAGCAGTAGCGGGACTAGCGGGGGGGCGAATACGCAGTATTTT. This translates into CASSSGTSGGANTQYF. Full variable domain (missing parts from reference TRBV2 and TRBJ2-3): EPEVTQTPSHQVTQMGQEVILRCVPISNHLYFYWYRQILGQKVEFLVSFYNNEISEKSEIFDDQFSVERPDGSNFTLKIRSTKLEDSAMYFCASSSGTSGGANTQYFGPGTRLTVL.

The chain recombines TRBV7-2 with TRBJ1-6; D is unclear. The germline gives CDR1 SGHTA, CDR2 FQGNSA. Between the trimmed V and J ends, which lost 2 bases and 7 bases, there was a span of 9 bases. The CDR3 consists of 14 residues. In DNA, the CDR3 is TGTGCCAGCAGCTTAACCAGGAACAATTCACCCCTCCACTTT. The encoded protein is CASSLTRNNSPLHF.

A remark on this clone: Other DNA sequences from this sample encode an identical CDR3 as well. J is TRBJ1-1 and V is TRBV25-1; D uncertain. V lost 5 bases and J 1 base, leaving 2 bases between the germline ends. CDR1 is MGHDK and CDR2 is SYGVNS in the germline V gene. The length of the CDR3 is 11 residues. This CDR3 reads CASSRNTEAFF. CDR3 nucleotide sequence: TGTGCCAGCAGTCGGAACACTGAAGCTTTCTTT.